The entry that follows covers one T cell receptor beta chain sequence. Its antigen is as yet unknown. These data belong to a study of T-cell reconstitution after alpha-beta-depleted transplantation in children. Study observations and caveats: After one year, T-cell counts and TCRbeta diversity mostly came from new T cells.

The CDR3 has 12 residues. V was cut by 5 bases and J by 5 bases, with 9 bases left in between. The germline V gene has CDR1 LGHDT and CDR2 YNNKEL (reference sequence). Preparation of the TCRbeta library was carried out with unique molecular identifiers. TCRdb re-derived calls from the PCR reads in MiXCR, one entry per CDR3 protein. The table shows 500,000 to 750,000 distinct CDR3 sequences, with around 27% occurring only once. V is TRBV3-1 and J is TRBJ2-5; D gene ambiguous. The TCR originated in a boy in the first two years of life with Wiskott-Aldrich syndrome, due to receive a stem cell transplant. The sequencing here drew on PBMCs, taken before TCRalphabeta/CD19-depleted stem cell transplant. The CDR3 bases are TGTGCCAGCAGCTTCCCCTCGGAGACCCAGTACTTC. It codes for CASSFPSETQYF.